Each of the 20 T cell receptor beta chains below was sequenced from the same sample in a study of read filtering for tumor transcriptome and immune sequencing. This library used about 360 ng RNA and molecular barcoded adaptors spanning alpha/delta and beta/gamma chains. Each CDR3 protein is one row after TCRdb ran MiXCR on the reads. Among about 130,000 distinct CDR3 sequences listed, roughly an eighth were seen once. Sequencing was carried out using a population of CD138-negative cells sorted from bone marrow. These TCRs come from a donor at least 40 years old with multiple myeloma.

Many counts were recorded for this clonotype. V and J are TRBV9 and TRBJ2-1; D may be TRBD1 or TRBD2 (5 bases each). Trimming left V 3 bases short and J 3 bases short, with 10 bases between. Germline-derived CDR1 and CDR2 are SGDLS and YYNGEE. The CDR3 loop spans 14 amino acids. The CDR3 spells CASSAGTVYNEQFF. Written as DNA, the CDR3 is TGTGCCAGCAGCGCCGGGACGGTCTACAATGAGCAGTTCTTC.

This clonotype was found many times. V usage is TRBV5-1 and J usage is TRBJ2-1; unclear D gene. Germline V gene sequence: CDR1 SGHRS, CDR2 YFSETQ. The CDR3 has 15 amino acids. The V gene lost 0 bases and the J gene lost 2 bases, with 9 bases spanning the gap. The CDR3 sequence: CASSLVVVPYNEQFF. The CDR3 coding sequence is TGCGCCAGCAGCTTGGTGGTGGTTCCCTACAATGAGCAGTTCTTC. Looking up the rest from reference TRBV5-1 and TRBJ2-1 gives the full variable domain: KAGVTQTPRYLIKTRGQQVTLSCSPISGHRSVSWYQQTPGQGLQFLFEYFSETQRNKGNFPGRFSGRQFSNSRSEMNVSTLELGDSALYLCASSLVVVPYNEQFFGPGTRLTVL.

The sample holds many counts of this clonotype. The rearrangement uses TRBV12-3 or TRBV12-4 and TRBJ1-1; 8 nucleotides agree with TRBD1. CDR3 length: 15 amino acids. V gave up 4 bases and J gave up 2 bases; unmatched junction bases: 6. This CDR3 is CASSSQGALNTEAFF. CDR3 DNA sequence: TGTGCCAGCAGTTCCCAGGGGGCCCTTAACACTGAAGCTTTCTTT.

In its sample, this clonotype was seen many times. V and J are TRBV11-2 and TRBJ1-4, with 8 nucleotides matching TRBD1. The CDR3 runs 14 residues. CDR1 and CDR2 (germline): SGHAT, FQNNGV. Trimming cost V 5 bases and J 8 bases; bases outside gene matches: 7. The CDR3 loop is CASSRDRGFEKLFF. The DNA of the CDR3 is TGTGCCAGCAGCCGCGACAGGGGTTTCGAAAAACTGTTTTTT.

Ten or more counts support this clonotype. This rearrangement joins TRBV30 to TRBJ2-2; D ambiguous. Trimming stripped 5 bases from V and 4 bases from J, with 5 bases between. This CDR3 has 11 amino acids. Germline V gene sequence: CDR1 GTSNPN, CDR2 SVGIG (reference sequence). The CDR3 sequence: CAWGPTGELFF. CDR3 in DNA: TGTGCCTGGGGACCCACCGGGGAGCTGTTTTTT.

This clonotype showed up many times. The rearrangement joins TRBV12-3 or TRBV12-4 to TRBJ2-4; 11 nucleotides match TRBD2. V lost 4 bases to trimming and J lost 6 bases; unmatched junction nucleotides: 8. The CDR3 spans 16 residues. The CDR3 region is CASSSQLAGAGNIQYF. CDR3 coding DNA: TGTGCCAGCAGTTCCCAACTAGCGGGAGCGGGAAACATTCAGTACTTC.

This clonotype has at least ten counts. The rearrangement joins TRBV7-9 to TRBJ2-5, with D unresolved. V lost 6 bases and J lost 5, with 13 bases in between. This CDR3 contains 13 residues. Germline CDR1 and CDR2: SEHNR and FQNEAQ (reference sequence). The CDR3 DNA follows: TGTGCCAGCAGTCAAGGGTTGACGGAGACCCAGTACTTC. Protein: CASSQGLTETQYF. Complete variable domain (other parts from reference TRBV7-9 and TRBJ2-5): DTGVSQNPRHKITKRGQNVTFRCDPISEHNRLYWYRQTLGQGPEFLTYFQNEAQLEKSRLLSDRFSAERPKGSFSTLEIQRTEQGDSAMYLCASSQGLTETQYFGPGTRLLVL.

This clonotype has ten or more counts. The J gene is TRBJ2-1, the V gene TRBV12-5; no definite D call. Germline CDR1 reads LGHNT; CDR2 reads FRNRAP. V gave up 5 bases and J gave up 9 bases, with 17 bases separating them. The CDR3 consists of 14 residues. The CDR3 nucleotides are TGTGCTAGTGGTGTTGGGGAAACGACCGGTGAGCAGTTCTTC. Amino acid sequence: CASGVGETTGEQFF.

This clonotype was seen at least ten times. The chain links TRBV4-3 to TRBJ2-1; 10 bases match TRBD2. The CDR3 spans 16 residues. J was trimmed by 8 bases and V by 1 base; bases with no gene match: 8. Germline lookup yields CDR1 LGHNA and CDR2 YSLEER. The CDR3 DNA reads TGCGCCAGCAGCCAAGCCCCGGGACTAGCGCTCGATGAGCAGTTCTTC. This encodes CASSQAPGLALDEQFF.

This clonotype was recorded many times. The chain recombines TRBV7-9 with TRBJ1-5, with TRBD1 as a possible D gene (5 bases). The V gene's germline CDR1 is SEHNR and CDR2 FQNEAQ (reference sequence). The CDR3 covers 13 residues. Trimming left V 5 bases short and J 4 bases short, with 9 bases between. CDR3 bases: TGTGCCAGCAGCCAGGGCCAGAATCAGCCCCAGCATTTT. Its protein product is CASSQGQNQPQHF. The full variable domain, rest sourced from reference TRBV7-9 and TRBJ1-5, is DTGVSQNPRHKITKRGQNVTFRCDPISEHNRLYWYRQTLGQGPEFLTYFQNEAQLEKSRLLSDRFSAERPKGSFSTLEIQRTEQGDSAMYLCASSQGQNQPQHFGDGTRLSIL.

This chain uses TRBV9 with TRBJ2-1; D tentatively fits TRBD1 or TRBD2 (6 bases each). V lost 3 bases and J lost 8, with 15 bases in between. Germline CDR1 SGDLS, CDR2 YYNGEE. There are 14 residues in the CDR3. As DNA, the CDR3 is TGTGCCAGCAGCGGTGGAGGGGGGCCGGATGAGCAGTTCTTC. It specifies CASSGGGGPDEQFF. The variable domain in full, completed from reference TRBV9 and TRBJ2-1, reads DSGVTQTPKHLITATGQRVTLRCSPRSGDLSVYWYQQSLDQGLQFLIQYYNGEERAKGNILERFSAQQFPDLHSELNLSSLELGDSALYFCASSGGGGPDEQFFGPGTRLTVL.

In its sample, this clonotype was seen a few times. As DNA, the CDR3 is TGTGCCAGCAGCCCGGGACAGCTCTATGGCTACACCTTC. Translated, it gives CASSPGQLYGYTF. The rearrangement uses TRBV7-6 and TRBJ1-2; 7 positions agree with TRBD1. This CDR3 has 13 residues. Trimming at V came to 5 bases and at J to 4 bases, leaving 4 bases not matched to a gene. Per germline, CDR1 SGHVS and CDR2 FNYEAQ.

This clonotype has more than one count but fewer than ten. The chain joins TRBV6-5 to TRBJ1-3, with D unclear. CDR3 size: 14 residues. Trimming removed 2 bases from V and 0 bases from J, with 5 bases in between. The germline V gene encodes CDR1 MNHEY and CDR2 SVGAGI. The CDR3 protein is CASSYSYSGNTIYF. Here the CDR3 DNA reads TGTGCCAGCAGTTACAGCTACTCTGGAAACACCATATATTTT.

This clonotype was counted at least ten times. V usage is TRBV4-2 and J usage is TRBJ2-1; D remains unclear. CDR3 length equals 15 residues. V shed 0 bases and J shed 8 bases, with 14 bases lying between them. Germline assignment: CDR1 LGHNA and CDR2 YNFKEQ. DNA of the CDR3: TGTGCCAGCAGCCAAGATCCCGTCCGGACCTATGAGCAGTTCTTC. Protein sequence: CASSQDPVRTYEQFF.

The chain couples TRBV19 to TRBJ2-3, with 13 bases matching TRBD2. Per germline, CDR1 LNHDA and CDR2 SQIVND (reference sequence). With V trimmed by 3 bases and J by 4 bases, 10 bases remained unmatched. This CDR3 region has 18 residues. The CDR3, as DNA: TGTGCCAGTAGTATTCCAACCGGACTAGCGGGAGAGGCAGATACGCAGTATTTT. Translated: CASSIPTGLAGEADTQYF.

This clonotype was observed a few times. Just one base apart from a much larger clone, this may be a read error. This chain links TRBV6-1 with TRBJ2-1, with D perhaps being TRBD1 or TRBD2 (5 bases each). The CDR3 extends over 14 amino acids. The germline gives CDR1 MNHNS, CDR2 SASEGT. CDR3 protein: CASRFWDQYNVQFF. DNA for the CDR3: TGTGCCAGCAGATTTTGGGACCAGTACAATGTGCAGTTCTTC.

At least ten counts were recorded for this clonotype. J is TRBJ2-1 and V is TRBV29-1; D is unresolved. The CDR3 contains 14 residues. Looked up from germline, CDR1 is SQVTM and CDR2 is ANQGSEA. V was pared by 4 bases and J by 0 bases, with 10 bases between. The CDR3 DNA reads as TGCAGCGTTGTTGTAACCCACTCCTACAATGAGCAGTTCTTC. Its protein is CSVVVTHSYNEQFF.

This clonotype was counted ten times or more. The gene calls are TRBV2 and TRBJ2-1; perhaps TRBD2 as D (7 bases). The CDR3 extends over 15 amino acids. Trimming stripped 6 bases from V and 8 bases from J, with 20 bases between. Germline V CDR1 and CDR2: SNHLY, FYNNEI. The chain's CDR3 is CASRGGAGPLDEQFF. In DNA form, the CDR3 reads TGTGCCAGCAGGGGGGGGGCGGGACCCCTTGATGAGCAGTTCTTC.

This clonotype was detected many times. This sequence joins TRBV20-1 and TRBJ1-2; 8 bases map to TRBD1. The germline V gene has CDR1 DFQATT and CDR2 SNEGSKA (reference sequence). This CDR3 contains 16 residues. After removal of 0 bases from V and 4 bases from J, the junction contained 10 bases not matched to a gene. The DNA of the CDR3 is TGCAGTGCTAGAGATTTCCAGGGGGCGCTTAGCTATGGCTACACCTTC. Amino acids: CSARDFQGALSYGYTF.

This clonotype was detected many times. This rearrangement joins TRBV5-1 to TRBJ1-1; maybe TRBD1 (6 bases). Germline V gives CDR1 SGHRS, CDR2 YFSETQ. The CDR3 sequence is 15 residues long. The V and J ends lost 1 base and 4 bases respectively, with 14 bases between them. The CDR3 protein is CASSLKQGSGTEAFF. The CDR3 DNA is TGCGCCAGCAGCTTGAAACAGGGTTCTGGCACTGAAGCTTTCTTT.